This is a list of T cell receptor beta chains from one sample in a study of T cell changes during pregnancy in multiple sclerosis. This table comes from immunoSEQ multiplex PCR, and its TCRdb copy is limited to in-frame clones, with some not included. The table lists some 87,000 clones, 90% to 95% of them singletons. Sequenced material: peripheral blood, taken in the second trimester of pregnancy. Receptor source: a female donor with multiple sclerosis, enrolled in a pregnancy study. Both conserved end residues are part of each CDR3. D genes are given only for firm matches. Size values are once, few and many counts, or a class for expanded clones, and some rows have none.

abundance	len	j_gene	v_gene	d_gene	CDR3aa	CDR3nt
-	15	TRBJ2-3	TRBV5-4	TRBD2	CATRGRGLAGDTQYF	TGTGCCACCAGGGGGAGGGGACTAGCGGGAGATACGCAGTATTTT
-	13	TRBJ1-5	TRBV27	-	CASSFQVNQPQHF	TGTGCCAGCAGTTTTCAGGTCAATCAGCCCCAGCATTTT
-	12	TRBJ1-2	TRBV5-4	TRBD1	CATQDRVNGYTF	TGTGCCACCCAGGACAGGGTAAATGGCTACACCTTC
-	15	TRBJ2-2	TRBV2	TRBD2	CASRGLAGIGGELFF	TGTGCCAGCAGGGGACTAGCGGGAATCGGCGGGGAGCTGTTTTTT
once	14	TRBJ1-5	TRBV2	TRBD1	CASSGGQGLQPQHF	TGTGCCAGCAGTGGGGGACAGGGGCTTCAGCCCCAGCATTTT
-	15	TRBJ2-2	TRBV19	-	CASSIRSANTGELFF	TGTGCCAGTAGTATACGGAGCGCGAACACCGGGGAGCTGTTTTTT
-	15	TRBJ2-2	TRBV19	TRBD1	CASSARDRGPGELFF	TGTGCCAGTAGTGCCCGGGACAGGGGCCCCGGGGAGCTGTTTTTT
-	16	TRBJ2-1	TRBV21-1	-	CASSKDTSGSYNEQFF	TGTGCCAGCAGCAAAGATACTAGCGGGAGTTACAATGAGCAGTTCTTC
-	15	TRBJ2-7	TRBV5-6	TRBD1	CASSLVGTGSHEQYF	TGTGCCAGCAGCTTGGTGGGGACAGGTTCTCACGAGCAGTACTTC
-	14	TRBJ2-7	TRBV27	-	CASSLFRGYYEQYF	TGTGCCAGCAGTTTATTTCGGGGGTACTACGAGCAGTACTTC
-	15	TRBJ2-3	TRBV5-1	TRBD2	CASSLELAGGDTQYF	TGCGCCAGCAGCTTGGAGCTAGCGGGAGGCGATACGCAGTATTTT